This T cell receptor beta chain came from a study of shared clonotypes between healthy human individuals. General study results and limits: Large depth notwithstanding, sorted-subset sequencing proved incomplete by rarefaction. Non-shared clonotypes had lower generation probabilities than those shared by all four donors.

CD45RO-negative cells were positively selected for CCR7, leaving out terminally differentiated effector memory CD45RA+ cells. The assay ran at deep level. Sorted subsets were amplified in replicate PCRs using around 220 ng DNA, roughly 30,000 T cell genomes. Clones were sequenced by immunoSEQ multiplex PCR, and TCRdb holds only the in-frame ones, with some missing. The table records about 580,000 clones, roughly 98% of them present only once. With respect to this clone: As yet, its antigen is unknown.

The CDR3 covers 13 residues. Germline CDR1 and CDR2: SGHAT and FQNNGV. The sequence was collected from a man aged 30-40 years in good health. The chain combines TRBV11-2 with TRBJ2-7; D might be TRBD2 (5 bases). The specimen sequenced was naive CD8+ T cells sorted from blood. CDR3 protein: CATRGSFSYEQYF. Here the CDR3 DNA reads TGTGCAACGCGAGGGAGTTTCTCCTACGAGCAGTACTTC.